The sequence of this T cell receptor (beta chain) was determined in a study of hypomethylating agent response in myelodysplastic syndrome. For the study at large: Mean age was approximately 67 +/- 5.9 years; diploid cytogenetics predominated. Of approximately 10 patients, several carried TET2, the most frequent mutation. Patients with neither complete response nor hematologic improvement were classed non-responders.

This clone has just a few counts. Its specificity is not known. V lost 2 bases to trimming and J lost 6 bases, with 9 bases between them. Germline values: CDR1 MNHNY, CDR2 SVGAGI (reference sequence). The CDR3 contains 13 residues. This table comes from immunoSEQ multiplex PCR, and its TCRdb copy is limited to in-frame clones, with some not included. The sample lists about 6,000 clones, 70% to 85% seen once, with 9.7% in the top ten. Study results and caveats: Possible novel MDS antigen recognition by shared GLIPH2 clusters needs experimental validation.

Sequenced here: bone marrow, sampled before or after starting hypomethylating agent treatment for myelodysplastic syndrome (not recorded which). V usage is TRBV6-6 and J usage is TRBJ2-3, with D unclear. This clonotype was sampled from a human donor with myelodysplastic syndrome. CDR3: CASSYSASDTQYF. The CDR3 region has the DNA TGTGCCAGCAGTTACAGCGCCTCGGATACGCAGTATTTT.